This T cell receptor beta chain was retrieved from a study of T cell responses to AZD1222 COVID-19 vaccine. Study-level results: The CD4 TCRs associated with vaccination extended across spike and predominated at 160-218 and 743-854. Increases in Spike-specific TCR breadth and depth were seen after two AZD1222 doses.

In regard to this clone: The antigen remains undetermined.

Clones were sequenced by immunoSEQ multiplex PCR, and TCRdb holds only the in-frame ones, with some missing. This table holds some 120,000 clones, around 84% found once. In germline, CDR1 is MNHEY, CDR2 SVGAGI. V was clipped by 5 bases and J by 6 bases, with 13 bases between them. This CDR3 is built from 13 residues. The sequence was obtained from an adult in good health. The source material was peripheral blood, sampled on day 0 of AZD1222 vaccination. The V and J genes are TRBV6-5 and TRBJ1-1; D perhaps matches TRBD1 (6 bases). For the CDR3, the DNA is TGTGCCAGCAGTCTCGACAGGTTATCTGAAGCTTTCTTT. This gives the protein CASSLDRLSEAFF.